A single sample is the source of the 30 T cell receptor beta chains below, sequenced in a study of blood T cell repertoires in COVID-19 (dated by TCRdb to between 2020 and 2021). Libraries were built with the immunoSEQ multiplex PCR assay. TCRdb holds this immuneACCESS table with in-frame rearrangements only. Some clones are missing; in checked studies, unresolved V genes explain under half, and the rest has no known cause. The sample contains about 320,000 clones, more than 75% of them found a single time. The leading ten clones occupy roughly 2.5% of the sample. What was sequenced was PBMCs or T cells enriched from blood (not recorded which). Source of these receptors: a man aged 55-75 years who had recovered from COVID-19.

V is TRBV5-4 and J is TRBJ2-7; D not certain. V gave up 1 base and J gave up 5 bases, with 4 bases separating them. Germline assignment: CDR1 SGHNT and CDR2 YYREEE (reference sequence). There are 11 residues in the CDR3. The CDR3 here is CASSLHNEQYF. As DNA, the CDR3 is TGTGCCAGCAGCTTGCACAACGAGCAGTACTTC.

The chain links TRBV4-3 to TRBJ2-7; weak D call: TRBD1 (5 bases). With 0 bases removed from V and 1 base from J, the gap between germline ends came to 10 bases. The CDR3 length is 15 residues. CDR1 is LGHNA, CDR2 YSLEER, per germline. The chain's CDR3 is CASSQEAGPSYEQYF. The CDR3, as DNA: TGCGCCAGCAGCCAAGAGGCAGGGCCTTCCTACGAGCAGTACTTC.

The chain has TRBV4-2 and TRBJ2-2, with D uncertain. This CDR3 contains 12 residues. CDR1 is LGHNA and CDR2 is YNFKEQ in the germline V gene. Trimming shortened V by 0 bases and J by 7 bases, and 3 bases separated the two germline ends. CDR3 amino acids: CASSQDNGELFF. CDR3 sequence (DNA): TGTGCCAGCAGCCAAGACAACGGGGAGCTGTTTTTT.

As for this clone: Other nucleotide sequences from this sample produce the same CDR3. CDR3 residues: CASSPGRGTEAFF. In nucleotides, the CDR3 is TGTGCCAGCTCACCAGGGAGGGGCACTGAAGCTTTCTTT. The chain is built from TRBV18 and TRBJ1-1, with D maybe TRBD1 (5 bases). There are 13 residues in the CDR3. Germline values: CDR1 KGHSH, CDR2 LQKENI. Trimming took 2 bases from V and 4 from J, leaving 8 bases between them.

This chain uses TRBV18 with TRBJ2-3; TRBD2 aligns across 12 bases. CDR1 is KGHSH, CDR2 LQKENI, per germline. Germline trimming cut 4 bases from V and 4 bases from J; bases unmatched to any gene: 12. The CDR3 consists of 18 residues. CDR3 coding DNA: TGTGCCAGCTCACAATCGACTAGCGGGAGTACTCTGGCAGATACGCAGTATTTT. Its protein product is CASSQSTSGSTLADTQYF.

The CDR3 is CASSQLGPRTDTQYF. The DNA for the CDR3 is TGCGCCAGCAGCCAACTGGGGCCCCGCACAGATACGCAGTATTTT. The chain is built from TRBV4-1 and TRBJ2-3; TRBD1 is a possible D gene (5 bases). The CDR3 is 15 amino acids. Trimming removed 2 bases at V and 1 base at J, with 10 bases between. Looked up from germline, CDR1 is MGHRA and CDR2 is YSYEKL.

The gene calls are TRBV4-1 and TRBJ1-2; D gene unclear. Germline values: CDR1 MGHRA, CDR2 YSYEKL. The V gene lost 1 base and the J gene lost 6 bases, with 15 bases spanning the gap. The CDR3 spans 15 residues. This CDR3 reads CASSQVLAGGDGYTF. The DNA for the CDR3 is TGCGCCAGCAGCCAAGTCCTGGCAGGAGGCGATGGCTACACCTTC.

This sequence joins TRBV30 and TRBJ1-5; D not resolved. The CDR3 has 13 residues. Germline V gives CDR1 GTSNPN, CDR2 SVGIG (reference sequence). V was shortened by 4 bases and J by 7 bases, with 14 bases between the two germline ends. The CDR3 is CAWTLTPGQPQHF. In DNA, the CDR3 is TGTGCCTGGACCTTAACCCCGGGGCAGCCCCAGCATTTT.

The V and J genes are TRBV7-6 and TRBJ2-3; 13 bases fit TRBD2. This CDR3 has 18 amino acids. The V gene end was trimmed by 6 bases and the J gene end by 2 bases; junction bases not matched to a gene: 11. The V gene's germline CDR1 is SGHVS and CDR2 FNYEAQ. CDR3 loop: CASSPRTSGGHSTDTQYF. The DNA for the CDR3 is TGTGCCAGCAGTCCTAGGACTAGCGGGGGCCACTCCACAGATACGCAGTATTTT.

This chain connects TRBV6-6 to TRBJ1-5, with 12 positions matching TRBD1. Germline CDR1 is MNHNY and CDR2 is SVGAGI (reference sequence). The CDR3 has 17 residues. Losses at the gene ends were 5 bases for V and 6 bases for J; bases not matched to a gene: 11. The CDR3 region is CASSPTGTGGFGQPQHF. The CDR3 DNA reads as TGTGCCAGCAGTCCAACCGGGACAGGGGGCTTCGGTCAGCCCCAGCATTTT.

The chain couples TRBV30 to TRBJ2-5; D is perhaps TRBD1 (5 bases). The CDR3 consists of 13 residues. V shed 2 bases and J shed 5 bases, with 12 bases lying between them. Looked up from germline, CDR1 is GTSNPN and CDR2 is SVGIG (reference sequence). CDR3 amino acids: CAWSSRQFETQYF. The CDR3 region has the DNA TGTGCCTGGAGTTCCAGACAGTTCGAGACCCAGTACTTC.

This chain uses TRBV19 with TRBJ1-1; 7 bases are a match to TRBD1. V shed 5 bases, J shed 3 bases, and the junction held 9 bases outside the gene matches. The V gene's germline CDR1 is LNHDA and CDR2 SQIVND (reference sequence). The length of the CDR3 is 15 residues. The CDR3 region is CASSSQGGFDTEAFF. Written as DNA, the CDR3 is TGTGCCAGTAGTTCCCAGGGGGGCTTTGACACTGAAGCTTTCTTT.

V gene TRBV18 combines with J gene TRBJ1-1, with a tentative D call TRBD1 (5 bases). V lost 5 bases to trimming and J lost 4 bases, with 11 bases between them. The CDR3 spans 13 residues. Germline CDR1 and CDR2: KGHSH and LQKENI. The CDR3 DNA follows: TGTGCCAGCTCAAATCAGGGTGGCACTGAAGCTTTCTTT. Protein: CASSNQGGTEAFF.

The chain links TRBV28 to TRBJ2-1; possibly TRBD2 for D (5 bases). The CDR3 extends over 12 amino acids. V was shortened by 7 bases and J by 7 bases, with 11 bases between the two germline ends. Germline assignment: CDR1 MDHEN and CDR2 SYDVKM. The CDR3 DNA follows: TGTGCCAGCAAAGGGCAGCGGAATGAGCAGTTCTTC. It specifies CASKGQRNEQFF.

This clone was observed a single time. The rearrangement links TRBV2 to TRBJ1-1, with D tentatively TRBD1 (6 bases). This CDR3 comprises 15 residues. Germline V CDR1 and CDR2: SNHLY, FYNNEI. Between the trimmed V and J ends, which lost 7 bases and 1 base, there was a span of 16 bases. The CDR3 DNA follows: TGTGCCAGCAAAGAAGCTTGGGGGCGGAACACTGAAGCTTTCTTT. As protein: CASKEAWGRNTEAFF.

The J gene is TRBJ1-4, the V gene TRBV7-2; D call uncertain. From germline, CDR1 is SGHTA and CDR2 FQGNSA. This CDR3 contains 16 residues. Trimming pared 1 base from V and 10 bases from J, leaving 19 bases between. The CDR3 DNA reads as TGTGCCAGCAGCTTAGTCGGCACTAATTCGGGTGGAAAACTGTTTTTT. Amino acids: CASSLVGTNSGGKLFF.

This chain connects TRBV12-2 to TRBJ2-1; the table's D call, TRBD2, was not checked against the DNA. TRBV12-2 is reported as a pseudogene. The CDR3 covers 16 residues. As DNA, the CDR3 is TGTGCAAGTCGCACCCGCGAGGTTAAGTTCTACAATGAGCAGTTCTTC. This translates into CASRTREVKFYNEQFF.

The V gene is TRBV4-3, the J gene TRBJ1-1; D possibly corresponds to TRBD1 (5 bases). V gave up 3 bases and J gave up 8 bases, with 16 bases separating them. The CDR3 extends over 14 amino acids. Germline V gives CDR1 LGHNA, CDR2 YSLEER. CDR3 in DNA: TGCGCCAGCAGCCACCCTGGAAGGGCAGGGGAAGCTTTCTTT. It specifies CASSHPGRAGEAFF.

The chain combines TRBV19 with TRBJ1-4; D is uncertain. The germline CDR1 and CDR2 sequences are LNHDA and SQIVND (reference sequence). Trimming took off 6 bases at V and 2 bases at J, with 13 bases between the two ends. The CDR3 is 15 residues long. This CDR3 is CASRTQALTNEKLFF. CDR3 nucleotide sequence: TGTGCCAGTAGAACCCAGGCGCTCACTAATGAAAAACTGTTTTTT.

In this sample, this clone turned up once. J is TRBJ1-2 and V is TRBV2; D gene ambiguous. The CDR3 is 12 residues long. Between the trimmed V and J ends, which lost 1 base and 8 bases, there was a span of 8 bases. Germline loops: CDR1 SNHLY, CDR2 FYNNEI. The CDR3 reads CASSEGAGGYTF. The DNA of the CDR3 is TGTGCCAGCAGTGAAGGGGCTGGGGGCTACACCTTC.

This clone was seen more than once but under ten times. V is TRBV9 and J is TRBJ1-1; D is undetermined. The V end lost 0 bases, the J end lost 4 bases, and 13 bases lay between the germline ends. Germline CDR1 is SGDLS and CDR2 is YYNGEE. The CDR3 spans 15 residues. The chain's CDR3 is CASSVDGFLGTEAFF. In DNA form, the CDR3 reads TGTGCCAGCAGCGTAGACGGGTTTTTGGGCACTGAAGCTTTCTTT.

This sequence joins TRBV5-1 and TRBJ1-1; 7 positions agree with TRBD1. CDR1 SGHRS and CDR2 YFSETQ come from the germline V gene. Trimming cost V 5 bases and J 1 base; bases outside gene matches: 5. This CDR3 comprises 14 residues. CDR3 nucleotide sequence: TGCGCCAGCAGGAGGACAGGCCAGAACACTGAAGCTTTCTTT. This codes for CASRRTGQNTEAFF.

The chain combines TRBV4-1 with TRBJ2-7; 9 bases match TRBD1. Losses at the gene ends were 1 base for V and 1 base for J; bases not matched to a gene: 2. The length of the CDR3 is 15 residues. Germline V gene sequence: CDR1 MGHRA, CDR2 YSYEKL. The CDR3: CASSQAGTGSYEQYF. As DNA, the CDR3 is TGCGCCAGCAGCCAAGCCGGGACAGGGTCCTACGAGCAGTACTTC.

V and J are TRBV10-3 and TRBJ1-2, with D uncertain. This CDR3 spans 15 amino acids. CDR1 and CDR2 (germline): ENHRY, SYGVKD. The V gene lost 6 bases and the J gene lost 1 base, with 15 bases spanning the gap. The DNA for the CDR3 is TGTGCCATCAGCCCGGAGGGTTCCCATAACTATGGCTACACCTTC. Translated: CAISPEGSHNYGYTF.

Comments on this clone: The sample carries other DNA sequences with the same CDR3. CDR3 sequence (DNA): TGTGCCAGCAGCGTCGGGGGGCCTCTCTCTGGAAACACCATATATTTT. This translates into CASSVGGPLSGNTIYF. This rearrangement joins TRBV9 to TRBJ1-3, with a possible D match to TRBD1 (6 bases). V was pared by 2 bases and J by 0 bases, with 12 bases between. The CDR3 has 16 residues. Per the germline V gene, CDR1 is SGDLS and CDR2 is YYNGEE.

V is TRBV28 and J is TRBJ2-3, with 8 nucleotides matching TRBD1. CDR1 and CDR2 from the germline V gene are MDHEN and SYDVKM. This CDR3 region has 15 residues. The J segment lost 0 bases and the V segment lost 9 bases, leaving 8 bases of the junction unmatched. CDR3 in amino acids: CASWRTGLSTDTQYF. The DNA for the CDR3 is TGTGCCAGTTGGCGGACAGGGCTAAGCACAGATACGCAGTATTTT.

The genes are TRBV5-4 and TRBJ1-3; D may be TRBD1 (5 bases). This CDR3 region has 15 residues. The germline CDR1 and CDR2 sequences are SGHNT and YYREEE (reference sequence). The V end was cut by 5 bases, the J end by 5 bases, with 17 bases between. The chain's CDR3 is CASRIAGSNRNTIYF. The CDR3 DNA sequence: TGTGCCAGCAGAATCGCAGGGTCTAACCGAAACACCATATATTTT.

This clone was counted a few times. Other DNA sequences in this specimen translate into the identical CDR3. V gene TRBV5-1 combines with J gene TRBJ1-1; D gene ambiguous. Trimming left V 0 bases short and J 0 bases short, with 3 bases between. The CDR3 is 13 amino acids. The germline V gene has CDR1 SGHRS and CDR2 YFSETQ. CDR3: CASSLAVNTEAFF. The CDR3 nucleotides are TGCGCCAGCAGCTTGGCAGTGAACACTGAAGCTTTCTTT.

This clone has a count of ten or more. The CDR3 DNA reads TGCGCCAGCAGCCAAGATCCACAGGGTCCTGGTTCACCCCTCCACTTT. Translating gives CASSQDPQGPGSPLHF. The chain employs TRBV4-3 and TRBJ1-6; D might be TRBD1 (6 bases). Germline CDR1 LGHNA, CDR2 YSLEER. V lost 0 bases to trimming and J lost 9 bases, with 15 bases between them. The CDR3 has 16 amino acids.

The V and J genes are TRBV4-1 and TRBJ1-1; no definite D call. Trimming shortened V by 0 bases and J by 5 bases, and 13 bases separated the two germline ends. Germline values: CDR1 MGHRA, CDR2 YSYEKL. This CDR3 is 15 amino acids long. In DNA form, the CDR3 reads TGCGCCAGCAGCCAAGACACCCGGCAGAGGACTGAAGCTTTCTTT. It is translated as CASSQDTRQRTEAFF.